What follows are 32 T cell receptor beta chains derived from one specimen sequenced in a study of blood T cell repertoires in COVID-19. Clones were read by immunoSEQ multiplex PCR, and TCRdb kept only the in-frame ones, dropping some. The sample records about 200,000 clones, nearly 90% being singletons. Sequencing was carried out using peripheral blood. These TCRs come from a man aged 50 or older with acute or convalescent COVID-19.

The chain carries TRBV9 and TRBJ2-5; the match to TRBD2 covers 8 bases. Germline CDR1 reads SGDLS; CDR2 reads YYNGEE. With V trimmed by 0 bases and J by 5 bases, 9 bases remained unmatched. CDR3 length: 16 residues. The CDR3 DNA sequence: TGTGCCAGCAGCGTAGATGGCGGGGGGCCGCGGGAGACCCAGTACTTC. Translating it yields CASSVDGGGPRETQYF.

The chain recombines TRBV19 with TRBJ1-2, with D unclear. There are 13 residues in the CDR3. Between the trimmed V and J ends, which lost 3 bases and 1 base, there was a span of 6 bases. Germline CDR1 and CDR2: LNHDA and SQIVND (reference sequence). The CDR3 sequence: CASSILSNYGYTF. The CDR3 DNA sequence: TGTGCCAGTAGTATCCTCAGTAACTATGGCTACACCTTC.

This chain connects TRBV6-1 to TRBJ1-3; D is possibly TRBD1 (6 bases). The CDR3 is 16 amino acids. The germline gives CDR1 MNHNS, CDR2 SASEGT. V was cut by 0 bases and J by 4 bases, with 13 bases left in between. CDR3 protein: CASSEAYGGQGNTIYF. DNA for the CDR3: TGTGCCAGCAGTGAAGCGTACGGGGGGCAAGGAAACACCATATATTTT.

This chain links TRBV5-1 with TRBJ1-2; D perhaps matches TRBD1 (6 bases). Per the germline V gene, CDR1 is SGHRS and CDR2 is YFSETQ. CDR3 length equals 17 residues. V was shortened by 0 bases and J by 4 bases, with 19 bases between the two germline ends. CDR3 bases: TGCGCCAGCAGCTTGGGGGGCCGGGGGGCGCATGGCTATGGCTACACCTTC. This translates into CASSLGGRGAHGYGYTF.

The chain joins TRBV6-5 to TRBJ1-5, with 7 bases fitting TRBD1. The CDR3 is 13 residues long. Unmatched junction bases numbered 6, after V lost 5 bases and J lost 8 bases. Germline V lookup: CDR1 MNHEY, CDR2 SVGAGI. The CDR3 loop reads CASSPTGNKPQHF. The CDR3 nucleotides read TGTGCCAGCAGTCCGACAGGGAATAAGCCCCAGCATTTT.

The sample holds a few counts of this clone. This rearrangement joins TRBV21-1 to TRBJ2-3; the table's D call of TRBD1 was not tested on the DNA. TRBV21-1 is given as a pseudogene. This CDR3 contains 15 residues. The CDR3 reads CASSKPHRTTDTQYF. The DNA of the CDR3 is TGTGCCAGCAGCAAGCCTCACAGGACGACAGATACGCAGTATTTT.

The chain has TRBV5-1 and TRBJ1-3; a possible D gene is TRBD1 (6 bases). Trimming cost V 2 bases and J 0 bases, with 21 bases left between them. The CDR3 is made up of 19 amino acids. Germline V gene sequence: CDR1 SGHRS, CDR2 YFSETQ. Here the CDR3 DNA reads TGCGCCAGCAGCTTAGCCCAAGGGGTCACAGGGACCTCTGGAAACACCATATATTTT. It encodes CASSLAQGVTGTSGNTIYF.

The chain links TRBV6-5 to TRBJ1-4; possible D gene TRBD1, 5 bases. The germline V gene has CDR1 MNHEY and CDR2 SVGAGI. The V gene lost 5 bases and the J gene lost 0 bases, with 10 bases spanning the gap. This CDR3 is built from 15 residues. Written as DNA, the CDR3 is TGTGCCAGCAGTCGGACGACAGCAACTAATGAAAAACTGTTTTTT. It is translated as CASSRTTATNEKLFF.

The CDR3 sequence is CASSPGQGAGGYTF. In DNA form, the CDR3 reads TGTGCCAGCAGCCCCGGACAGGGGGCGGGGGGCTACACCTTC. V usage is TRBV11-2 and J usage is TRBJ1-2; 11 nucleotides agree with TRBD1. CDR1 is SGHAT, CDR2 FQNNGV, per germline. The CDR3 totals 14 residues. V shed 5 bases, J shed 8 bases, and the junction held 7 bases outside the gene matches.

CDR3 sequence: CASSIGRGGSYQPQHF. As DNA, the CDR3 is TGTGCCAGTAGTATAGGGCGGGGAGGGAGTTACCAGCCCCAGCATTTT. The gene calls are TRBV19 and TRBJ1-5; D unclear. This CDR3 contains 16 residues. Trimming cost V 1 base and J 7 bases, with 17 bases left between them. Germline loops: CDR1 LNHDA, CDR2 SQIVND (reference sequence).

The chain links TRBV6-5 to TRBJ1-3, with D uncertain. V was clipped by 8 bases and J by 4 bases, with 9 bases between them. This CDR3 is built from 12 residues. Germline V lookup: CDR1 MNHEY, CDR2 SVGAGI. The DNA of the CDR3 is TGTGCCAGCGATGACATGGGAAACACCATATATTTT. It encodes CASDDMGNTIYF.

This chain uses TRBV10-1 with TRBJ2-7, with 9 bases fitting TRBD2. Per germline, CDR1 WNHNN and CDR2 SYGVQD (reference sequence). CDR3 length equals 18 residues. Trimming took 0 bases from V and 3 from J; bases not matched to a gene: 12. The CDR3, as DNA: TGCGCCAGCAGTGAGTCGACCAGCGGGGGGTCGAGAAACTACGAGCAGTACGTC. This codes for CASSESTSGGSRNYEQYV.

The chain links TRBV28 to TRBJ1-3, with 7 bases that match TRBD1. The CDR3 runs to 17 residues. V lost 0 bases, J lost 0 bases, and 5 bases stayed unmatched. CDR1 and CDR2 from the germline V gene are MDHEN and SYDVKM. This CDR3 is CASSLWDRSYSGNTIYF. The CDR3 DNA reads TGTGCCAGCAGTTTATGGGACAGGAGCTACTCTGGAAACACCATATATTTT.

This sequence joins TRBV2 and TRBJ2-5; TRBD2 aligns across 12 bases. CDR1 is SNHLY, CDR2 FYNNEI, per germline. V trimming: 6 bases; J trimming: 6 bases; junction bases outside the gene matches: 5. The CDR3 contains 14 residues. This CDR3 reads CASSLAGGPQTQYF. The DNA of the CDR3 is TGTGCCAGCAGCCTAGCGGGAGGGCCACAGACCCAGTACTTC.

The rearrangement joins TRBV2 to TRBJ1-6, with 11 nucleotides matching TRBD1. CDR3 length: 15 residues. After removal of 6 bases from V and 3 bases from J, the junction contained 1 base not matched to a gene. Germline CDR1 is SNHLY and CDR2 is FYNNEI. The CDR3 DNA is TGTGCCAGCAGGGGACAGGGGGGCTATAATTCACCCCTCCACTTT. Translation gives CASRGQGGYNSPLHF.

The chain combines TRBV6-6 with TRBJ2-3, with 13 bases aligning to TRBD2. V was pared by 7 bases and J by 6 bases, with 10 bases of the junction left unmatched. Germline V gives CDR1 MNHNY, CDR2 SVGAGI (reference sequence). The CDR3 has 16 amino acids. Here the CDR3 reads CASKFGTSGTPDTQYF. The CDR3 nucleotides read TGTGCCAGCAAGTTCGGGACTAGCGGGACCCCGGATACGCAGTATTTT.

A note on this clone: An end of the junction does not agree with germline; a read error may underlie this. This chain uses TRBV7-6 with TRBJ2-2; 10 nucleotides match TRBD2. The germline V gene has CDR1 SGHVS and CDR2 FNYEAQ. The CDR3 loop spans 15 amino acids. The CDR3: CASSLAGASNGELFF. DNA for the CDR3: TGTGCCAGCAGCCTAGCGGGAGCGTCAAACGGGGAGCTGTTTTTT. The whole variable domain, filled in from reference TRBV7-6 and TRBJ2-2, reads GAGVSQSPRYKVTKRGQDVALRCDPISGHVSLYWYRQALGQGPEFLTYFNYEAQQDKSGLPNDRFSAERPEGSISTLTIQRTEQRDSAMYRCASSLAGASNGELFFGEGSRLTVL.

This chain joins TRBV5-1 and TRBJ2-1; TRBD1 aligns across 8 bases. Germline V gene data show CDR1 as SGHRS and CDR2 as YFSETQ. Unmatched junction bases numbered 4, after V lost 3 bases and J lost 8 bases. CDR3 length equals 13 residues. This CDR3 is CASSSDRVDEQFF. Here the CDR3 DNA reads TGCGCCAGCAGCTCGGACAGGGTCGATGAGCAGTTCTTC.

This chain links TRBV6-5 with TRBJ2-5, with 8 bases aligning to TRBD2. The CDR3 is made up of 15 amino acids. Germline values: CDR1 MNHEY, CDR2 SVGAGI. V lost 7 bases, J lost 5 bases, and 12 bases stayed unmatched. The CDR3 loop reads CASINSAGVGETQYF. For the CDR3, the DNA is TGTGCCAGCATCAATTCAGCGGGAGTGGGCGAGACCCAGTACTTC.

V and J are TRBV19 and TRBJ2-5; 8 nucleotides align to TRBD1. From germline, CDR1 is LNHDA and CDR2 SQIVND (reference sequence). The length of the CDR3 is 15 residues. Trimming cost V 4 bases and J 5 bases; bases outside gene matches: 9. In nucleotides, the CDR3 is TGTGCCAGTAGTAAAAGGACAGGGATGAGTGAGACCCAGTACTTC. This translates into CASSKRTGMSETQYF.

This rearrangement joins TRBV10-3 to TRBJ1-5, with 7 bases aligning to TRBD1. From germline, CDR1 is ENHRY and CDR2 SYGVKD. The V gene end was trimmed by 2 bases and the J gene end by 2 bases; junction bases not matched to a gene: 3. CDR3 length: 15 amino acids. The CDR3 nucleotides are TGTGCCATCAGTGAGACAGGGGAGGGCAATCAGCCCCAGCATTTT. It yields the protein CAISETGEGNQPQHF.

The chain carries TRBV15 and TRBJ1-4; D unresolved. V was shortened by 0 bases and J by 11 bases, with 13 bases between the two germline ends. The CDR3 is 14 amino acids. The V gene's germline CDR1 is LNHNV and CDR2 YYDKDF (reference sequence). The CDR3 DNA reads as TGTGCCACCAGCAGAGATAGAGGGAATACTAAACTGTTTTTT. This translates into CATSRDRGNTKLFF.

This chain joins TRBV11-2 and TRBJ2-7; D remains unclear. V was cut by 3 bases and J by 6 bases, with 12 bases left in between. This CDR3 region has 13 residues. CDR1 and CDR2 from the germline V gene are SGHAT and FQNNGV. DNA of the CDR3: TGTGCCAGCAGCTTGGCTTCCCGCGGCGAGCAGTACTTC. Amino acids: CASSLASRGEQYF.

This clone was recorded only once. The V gene is TRBV6-5, the J gene TRBJ1-6, with D unclear. Germline-derived CDR1 and CDR2 are MNHEY and SVGAGI. Trimming removed 0 bases at V and 4 bases at J, with 7 bases between. This CDR3 is 15 amino acids long. The CDR3 DNA sequence: TGTGCCAGCAGTTACTCGGAGTTTTATAATTCACCCCTCCACTTT. Translation: CASSYSEFYNSPLHF.

V usage is TRBV19 and J usage is TRBJ2-3, with a tentative D call TRBD2 (6 bases). There are 15 residues in the CDR3. V was clipped by 4 bases and J by 0 bases, with 11 bases between them. The germline gives CDR1 LNHDA, CDR2 SQIVND (reference sequence). CDR3 in amino acids: CASSTAGTSTDTQYF. In nucleotides, the CDR3 is TGTGCCAGTAGTACAGCAGGGACTAGCACAGATACGCAGTATTTT.

V gene TRBV6-5 combines with J gene TRBJ1-3; D unresolved. Trimming left V 2 bases short and J 0 bases short, with 11 bases between. The germline V gene encodes CDR1 MNHEY and CDR2 SVGAGI. The CDR3 extends over 16 amino acids. For the CDR3, the DNA is TGTGCCAGCAGTTACAGGAGGCGGATCTCTGGAAACACCATATATTTT. As protein: CASSYRRRISGNTIYF.

The chain has TRBV10-3 and TRBJ2-2, with TRBD2 matching over 9 bases. Looked up from germline, CDR1 is ENHRY and CDR2 is SYGVKD. Losses at the gene ends were 3 bases for V and 4 bases for J; bases not matched to a gene: 15. The CDR3 totals 19 residues. In DNA form, the CDR3 reads TGTGCCATCAGTGAAAGGTTTAGCGGGAGAGCAAGTGGCACCGGGGAGCTGTTTTTT. Translating gives CAISERFSGRASGTGELFF.

The chain joins TRBV18 to TRBJ1-5; 9 nucleotides line up with TRBD1. After removal of 6 bases from V and 3 bases from J, the junction contained 6 bases not matched to a gene. The CDR3 is 15 amino acids. The germline V gene has CDR1 KGHSH and CDR2 LQKENI. CDR3 nucleotides: TGTGCCAGCTCCCCGGACAGGGGCAACAATCAGCCCCAGCATTTT. Translating gives CASSPDRGNNQPQHF.

The chain employs TRBV5-1 and TRBJ1-2; D might be TRBD1 (5 bases). Germline CDR1 SGHRS, CDR2 YFSETQ. The V gene lost 4 bases and the J gene lost 4 bases, with 11 bases spanning the gap. This CDR3 is built from 13 residues. The CDR3 DNA sequence: TGCGCCAGCAGCCAGGGCCGACCCTATGGCTACACCTTC. Translation: CASSQGRPYGYTF.

The rearrangement uses TRBV29-1 and TRBJ2-7; the match to TRBD2 covers 12 bases. CDR1 is SQVTM, CDR2 ANQGSEA, per germline. The CDR3 has 15 amino acids. The V and J ends lost 2 bases and 2 bases, in that order; junction bases with no gene match: 4. The CDR3 DNA follows: TGCAGCGTTGAATCGACTAGCGGGAGCGCCTACGAGCAGTACTTC. It specifies CSVESTSGSAYEQYF.

This clone was observed a single time. J is TRBJ1-2 and V is TRBV27, with 7 bases matching TRBD1. The ends lost 4 bases at V and 5 bases at J; junction bases unmatched: 10. The CDR3 consists of 15 residues. Germline V gives CDR1 MNHEY, CDR2 SMNVEV (reference sequence). The CDR3 protein is CASSSGTATPYGYTF. Written as DNA, the CDR3 is TGTGCCAGCAGTTCAGGGACAGCCACTCCGTATGGCTACACCTTC.

This clone was detected only once. This CDR3 reads CASSLGLARETQYF. The CDR3 DNA reads as TGTGCCAGCAGTCTGGGGCTAGCGAGAGAGACCCAGTACTTC. V and J are TRBV2 and TRBJ2-5; a possible D gene is TRBD2 (6 bases). Per germline, CDR1 SNHLY and CDR2 FYNNEI. Trimming left V 5 bases short and J 4 bases short, with 14 bases between. The CDR3 has 14 amino acids.